This is a list of T cell receptor beta chains from one sample in a study of shared clonotypes between healthy human individuals. This table comes from immunoSEQ multiplex PCR, and its TCRdb copy is limited to in-frame clones, with some not included. The table records over a million clones, 75% to 85% of them present only once. The material sequenced was memory CD4+ T cells from PBMCs. Receptors originate from a man younger than 35 in good health. Some clones in this sample may be carry-over from other donors' samples. Both conserved end residues are part of each CDR3. The order of the fields is clone size, J gene, D gene, V gene, CDR3 protein, CDR3 DNA. The D gene is left open where the match is weak. Only some rows state a clone size, as once, few, many or a class for expanded clones.

few,TRBJ1-2,TRBD1,TRBV2,CASSEDRFYGYTF,TGTGCCAGCAGCGAGGACAGGTTCTATGGCTACACCTTC
once,TRBJ2-7,.,TRBV19,CASSQSPTYEQYF,TGTGCCAGTAGTCAGTCCCCTACCTACGAGCAGTACTTC
.,TRBJ2-7,.,TRBV7-8,CASSPRTRLLSYEQYF,TGTGCCAGCAGCCCACGCACCAGGCTTCTATCCTACGAGCAGTACTTC
.,TRBJ2-1,.,TRBV5-3,CARSWPTSLVTPAEFF,TGTGCCAGAAGCTGGCCGACTAGTTTAGTGACGCCTGCTGAGTTCTTC
.,TRBJ2-1,.,TRBV4-1,CASSQKPGKRDNEQFF,TGCGCCAGCAGCCAGAAGCCCGGGAAGAGGGACAATGAGCAGTTCTTC
.,TRBJ2-2,.,TRBV2,CASSGDTGELFF,TGTGCCAGCAGTGGGGACACCGGGGAGCTGTTTTTT
.,TRBJ1-1,.,TRBV6-1,CASAMGLDTEAFF,TGTGCCAGCGCTATGGGCCTTGACACTGAAGCTTTCTTT
.,TRBJ1-2,.,TRBV5-6,CASRRVGQYYGYTF,TGTGCCAGCAGGCGGGTCGGGCAGTACTATGGCTACACCTTC
.,TRBJ1-1,TRBD1,TRBV5-1,CASATGGVSGEAFF,TGCGCCAGCGCTACAGGGGGGGTTAGTGGTGAAGCTTTCTTT
.,TRBJ1-2,.,TRBV30,CAWSRGSYGYTF,TGTGCCTGGAGTAGGGGTAGCTATGGCTACACCTTC